Below, 26 T cell receptor beta chains from the same sample are listed, as sequenced in a study of CD8 T cells in ankylosing spondylitis. TCRdb redid the calling of the 5' RACE reads with MiXCR, one entry per CDR3 protein. Of 250,000 to 400,000 distinct CDR3 sequences detected, approximately 10% appear once; the ten largest clones hold around 10%. Sequencing was carried out using blood, either unsorted or a sorted T cell fraction (not recorded which). The receptors were gathered from a female donor with ankylosing spondylitis or in good health (not recorded which).

This clonotype showed up many times. V is TRBV6-5 and J is TRBJ2-3; D unclear. This CDR3 has 14 amino acids. Looked up from germline, CDR1 is MNHEY and CDR2 is SVGAGI. The V end was cut by 0 bases, the J end by 4 bases, with 8 bases between. This CDR3 is CASSYSNAADTQYF. In DNA, the CDR3 is TGTGCCAGCAGTTACTCGAATGCAGCAGATACGCAGTATTTT.

Ten or more counts support this clonotype. This chain joins TRBV29-1 and TRBJ2-5; perhaps TRBD1 as D (6 bases). Germline lookup yields CDR1 SQVTM and CDR2 ANQGSEA. V lost 7 bases and J lost 2, with 8 bases in between. This CDR3 spans 11 amino acids. The CDR3 DNA reads as TGCAGCGGGGGACAACAAGAGACCCAGTACTTC. It yields the protein CSGGQQETQYF.

This clonotype was seen many times. V gene TRBV6-1 combines with J gene TRBJ2-1; 10 bases fit TRBD2. Trimming removed 9 bases from V and 8 bases from J; junction bases left unmatched: 7. This CDR3 has 13 amino acids. CDR1 and CDR2 (germline): MNHNS, SASEGT. CDR3 nucleotide sequence: TGTGCCAGTCTAGCGGGAGTAGGCTATGAGCAGTTCTTC. Its translation: CASLAGVGYEQFF.

This clonotype was seen repeatedly, ten times or more. The CDR3 region is CAIRRYRSSYEQYF. The CDR3 bases are TGTGCCATCAGGAGATATCGATCATCCTACGAGCAGTACTTC. The rearrangement uses TRBV10-3 and TRBJ2-7; no firm D call. Germline V CDR1 and CDR2: ENHRY, SYGVKD. There are 14 residues in the CDR3. V dropped 6 bases and J dropped 1 base, with 13 bases sitting between them.

This clonotype was counted many times. The J gene is TRBJ2-7, the V gene TRBV20-1, with 12 bases identical to TRBD2. Germline trimming cut 3 bases from V and 7 bases from J; bases unmatched to any gene: 10. Germline-derived CDR1 and CDR2 are DFQATT and SNEGSKA (reference sequence). The CDR3 is 15 amino acids. CDR3 bases: TGCAGTGCTAGTGCCCGACTAGCGGGAGCTTTAGAGCAGTACTTC. Amino acids: CSASARLAGALEQYF.

In its sample, this clonotype was seen many times. The chain joins TRBV7-2 to TRBJ2-3; D gene uncertain. Germline V gives CDR1 SGHTA, CDR2 FQGNSA. Deletions cut 5 bases from V and 2 bases from J, with 11 bases between. This CDR3 has 14 amino acids. CDR3 loop: CASSPPGITDTQYF. Here the CDR3 DNA reads TGTGCCAGCAGCCCCCCCGGCATCACAGATACGCAGTATTTT.

The chain combines TRBV29-1 with TRBJ2-6; 7 nucleotides match TRBD1. The germline CDR1 and CDR2 sequences are SQVTM and ANQGSEA. The J segment lost 3 bases and the V segment lost 4 bases, leaving 6 bases of the junction unmatched. This CDR3 spans 15 amino acids. The CDR3 sequence: CSVVGDRDGANVLTF. The CDR3 DNA sequence: TGCAGCGTTGTGGGCGACAGGGATGGGGCCAACGTCCTGACTTTC.

The chain has TRBV29-1 and TRBJ1-1; TRBD1 is a possible D gene (6 bases). CDR3 length: 11 amino acids. The germline gives CDR1 SQVTM, CDR2 ANQGSEA. Trimming removed 4 bases at V and 5 bases at J, with 8 bases between. Here the CDR3 reads CSVAGVTEAFF. For the CDR3, the DNA is TGCAGCGTTGCAGGGGTTACTGAAGCTTTCTTT.

The chain couples TRBV27 to TRBJ1-5; D is ambiguous. The germline V gene encodes CDR1 MNHEY and CDR2 SMNVEV (reference sequence). V lost 6 bases to trimming and J lost 4 bases, with 13 bases between them. The CDR3 consists of 14 residues. As DNA, the CDR3 is TGTGCCAGCAGCCAATACGCGTTGAATCAGCCCCAGCATTTT. Amino acid sequence: CASSQYALNQPQHF.

This clonotype was detected many times. The V call is TRBV29-1, the J call TRBJ2-4, with 8 bases that match TRBD2. This CDR3 has 12 amino acids. Looked up from germline, CDR1 is SQVTM and CDR2 is ANQGSEA. J gave up 5 bases and V 5 bases, and 2 bases lay outside the gene matches. CDR3 loop: CSVSGGENIQYF. The DNA of the CDR3 is TGCAGCGTTTCGGGGGGGGAAAACATTCAGTACTTC.

This clonotype was detected ten times or more. The rearrangement links TRBV20-1 to TRBJ1-2, with 7 positions matching TRBD1. Germline CDR1 reads DFQATT; CDR2 reads SNEGSKA (reference sequence). The V and J ends lost 0 bases and 4 bases, in that order; junction bases with no gene match: 11. This CDR3 spans 16 amino acids. CDR3 region: CSARDSRGPAPYGYTF. The CDR3 coding sequence is TGCAGTGCTAGAGATAGTAGGGGGCCAGCGCCCTATGGCTACACCTTC.

The sample holds a few counts of this clonotype. The genes are TRBV7-9 and TRBJ2-7, with D possibly matching TRBD1 (6 bases). This CDR3 has 14 residues. Germline CDR1 and CDR2: SEHNR and FQNEAQ (reference sequence). The V gene lost 4 bases and the J gene lost 4 bases, with 14 bases spanning the gap. As DNA, the CDR3 is TGTGCCAGCAGCTACGCCCAGGGGCCGTACGAGCAGTACTTC. Translation: CASSYAQGPYEQYF. The full variable domain, with the rest looked up from reference TRBV7-9 and TRBJ2-7, is DTGVSQNPRHKITKRGQNVTFRCDPISEHNRLYWYRQTLGQGPEFLTYFQNEAQLEKSRLLSDRFSAERPKGSFSTLEIQRTEQGDSAMYLCASSYAQGPYEQYFGPGTRLTVT.

The rearrangement uses TRBV5-4 and TRBJ2-3; possible D gene TRBD2, 6 bases. Deletions cut 4 bases from V and 2 bases from J, with 14 bases between. Germline assignment: CDR1 SGHNT and CDR2 YYREEE (reference sequence). The CDR3 is 15 residues long. CDR3: CASSTPGTLTDTQYF. The CDR3 region has the DNA TGTGCCAGCAGCACCCCCGGGACTCTCACAGATACGCAGTATTTT.

The table lists this clonotype with a few counts. The junction departs from the called germline gene at one end, perhaps through a read error. This rearrangement joins TRBV7-2 to TRBJ2-5, with D perhaps matching TRBD2 (6 bases). Germline V gene data show CDR1 as SGHTA and CDR2 as FQGNSA. CDR3 length: 14 amino acids. CDR3 loop: CASSLNEAGFGRNF. The CDR3 DNA reads TGTGCCAGCAGCTTAAATGAGGCGGGATTTGGCCGCAACTTC.

This clonotype was found many times. The chain uses TRBV5-1 and TRBJ2-2; perhaps D is TRBD1 or TRBD2 (6 bases each). The V gene's germline CDR1 is SGHRS and CDR2 YFSETQ. This CDR3 has 17 residues. Trimming stripped 1 base from V and 0 bases from J, with 13 bases between. CDR3 amino acids: CASSLRGTSTNTGELFF. CDR3 DNA sequence: TGCGCCAGCAGCTTGCGGGGGACATCTACGAACACCGGGGAGCTGTTTTTT.

Many counts were recorded for this clonotype. V gene TRBV12-3 or TRBV12-4 combines with J gene TRBJ2-2; D is perhaps TRBD1 (6 bases). V was clipped by 0 bases and J by 6 bases, with 14 bases between them. The CDR3 spans 16 residues. CDR3 sequence (DNA): TGTGCCAGCAGTTTAGCGCAGCTTACAGGGCCCGGGGAGCTGTTTTTT. It encodes CASSLAQLTGPGELFF.

There are many counts of this clonotype. The J gene is TRBJ1-1, the V gene TRBV12-3 or TRBV12-4; tentative D call: TRBD1 (6 bases). The CDR3 spans 14 residues. V lost 5 bases and J lost 5, with 15 bases in between. CDR3 residues: CASSAYRDRTEAFF. The CDR3 region has the DNA TGTGCCAGCAGTGCCTACAGGGATCGGACTGAAGCTTTCTTT.

This clonotype was seen many times. The chain carries TRBV5-1 and TRBJ1-4; D remains unclear. The germline CDR1 and CDR2 sequences are SGHRS and YFSETQ. V was shortened by 4 bases and J by 0 bases, with 13 bases between the two germline ends. CDR3 size: 16 residues. The CDR3 is CASSQMGGATNEKLFF. The CDR3 DNA is TGCGCCAGCAGCCAGATGGGAGGAGCAACTAATGAAAAACTGTTTTTT.

This clonotype came up a few times. The CDR3 DNA reads as TGTGCCATCAGTGAGGAAGGACTAGCGGGAGGTGCCCAGTACTTC. Protein product: CAISEEGLAGGAQYF. The chain carries TRBV10-3 and TRBJ2-5, with 14 bases that match TRBD2. The CDR3 runs to 15 residues. CDR1 is ENHRY, CDR2 SYGVKD, per germline. Trimming at V came to 2 bases and at J to 9 bases, leaving 5 bases not matched to a gene.

The chain has TRBV20-1 and TRBJ2-1; D gene uncertain. The CDR3 length is 10 residues. With 5 bases removed from V and 5 bases from J, the gap between germline ends came to 4 bases. CDR1 is DFQATT and CDR2 is SNEGSKA in the germline V gene (reference sequence). The CDR3 is CSAHNNEQFF. CDR3 bases: TGCAGTGCTCATAACAATGAGCAGTTCTTC.

This clonotype was seen only a few times. The CDR3 is CASSPGVRNTEAFF. CDR3 bases: TGTGCCAGCAGTCCGGGTGTTCGGAACACTGAAGCTTTCTTT. This chain uses TRBV11-2 with TRBJ1-1; D is unresolved. This CDR3 region has 14 residues. Germline assignment: CDR1 SGHAT and CDR2 FQNNGV. Between the trimmed V and J ends, which lost 6 bases and 1 base, there was a span of 12 bases.

Many counts were recorded for this clonotype. The V call is TRBV6-2 or TRBV6-3, the J call TRBJ2-2; the D is unclear. This CDR3 has 14 amino acids. V lost 6 bases, J lost 5 bases, and 13 bases lay in between. Germline CDR1 MNHEY, CDR2 SVGEGT. The CDR3, as DNA: TGTGCCAGCAGCCCTCTCTCAGCGACCGGGGAGCTGTTTTTT. Protein sequence: CASSPLSATGELFF.

V gene TRBV10-3 combines with J gene TRBJ2-3, with 9 bases aligning to TRBD2. The CDR3 is 17 amino acids. CDR1 is ENHRY, CDR2 SYGVKD, per germline. V lost 4 bases and J lost 2; bases outside the gene matches: 10. The CDR3 protein is CAISGWKREASTDTQYF. As DNA, the CDR3 is TGTGCCATCAGTGGGTGGAAGCGGGAGGCCTCCACAGATACGCAGTATTTT.

This clonotype was observed at least ten times. V gene TRBV12-3 or TRBV12-4 combines with J gene TRBJ1-6; no clear D gene. Trimming took off 6 bases at V and 8 bases at J, with 14 bases between the two ends. The CDR3 has 14 residues. CDR3 sequence (DNA): TGTGCCAGCAGCCCCCGGCCGAGCGATTCACCCCTCCACTTT. Its translation is CASSPRPSDSPLHF.

This clonotype was seen ten or more times. The chain links TRBV18 to TRBJ2-4; 7 bases are a match to TRBD2. Looked up from germline, CDR1 is KGHSH and CDR2 is LQKENI. The V segment lost 3 bases and the J segment 8 bases; nucleotides outside the gene matches: 4. This CDR3 has 13 amino acids. This CDR3 is CASSPGTTDIQYF. In DNA, the CDR3 is TGTGCCAGCTCACCCGGGACTACGGACATTCAGTACTTC.

This sequence joins TRBV5-1 and TRBJ1-2, with D tentatively TRBD1 (5 bases). Germline V gives CDR1 SGHRS, CDR2 YFSETQ. The CDR3 is 13 residues long. V lost 4 bases and J lost 4, with 11 bases in between. The CDR3 sequence is CASSAGRSYGYTF. In DNA form, the CDR3 reads TGCGCCAGCAGCGCAGGGAGGAGCTATGGCTACACCTTC.